This paragraph covers one TCR beta chain sequence. The sample belongs to a study of OX40 agonist ivuxolimab in advanced cancers. Study in general: One hepatocellular carcinoma and a couple of cutaneous melanoma patients partially responded.

This table comes from immunoSEQ multiplex PCR, and its TCRdb copy is limited to in-frame clones, with some not included. The table lists 85,000 to 100,000 clones, around 85% of them singletons, with 3.5% to 4% in the top ten. Germline assignment: CDR1 SGHAT and CDR2 FQNNGV. The CDR3 length is 17 residues. The receptor was derived from an adult with an advanced solid tumor such as melanoma, head and neck, liver or kidney cancer. The genes are TRBV11-2 and TRBJ2-5, with 9 bases identical to TRBD1. The J call may not be correct, given that the DNA end is closer to TRBJ2-7. The sample here was CD4+ or CD8+ T cells sorted from blood, taken in a trial of the OX40 agonist ivuxolimab. CDR3 in amino acids: CASFPFGARDRVYEQYF. CDR3 bases: TGTGCCAGCTTCCCTTTCGGGGCCCGGGACAGGGTCTACGAGCAGTACTTC.